This T cell receptor beta chain was recovered during a study of memory CD4+ T cells and cytomegalovirus serostatus. Repertoires were generated with immunoSEQ multiplex PCR, while TCRdb's copy carries only in-frame clones and drops some. This table has around 41,000 clones, 60% to 85% appearing once. Single viable CD3+CD4+CD8-CD45RO+ cells were sorted as the memory CD4+ T cells. Positive selection with CD4 microbeads enriched total CD4+ T cells. In germline, CDR1 is KGHSH, CDR2 LQKENI. J lost 1 base, V lost 3 bases, and 9 bases had no gene match. CDR3 size: 17 residues. This chain links TRBV18 with TRBJ2-3; TRBD1 aligns across 8 bases. This TCR was sampled from an adult in good health and CMV-seronegative. The sequencing sample was made of memory CD4+ T cells from blood. The CDR3 protein is CASSPGNPGQGTDTQYF. CDR3 nucleotides: TGTGCCAGCTCACCTGGAAACCCGGGACAGGGCACAGATACGCAGTATTTT.